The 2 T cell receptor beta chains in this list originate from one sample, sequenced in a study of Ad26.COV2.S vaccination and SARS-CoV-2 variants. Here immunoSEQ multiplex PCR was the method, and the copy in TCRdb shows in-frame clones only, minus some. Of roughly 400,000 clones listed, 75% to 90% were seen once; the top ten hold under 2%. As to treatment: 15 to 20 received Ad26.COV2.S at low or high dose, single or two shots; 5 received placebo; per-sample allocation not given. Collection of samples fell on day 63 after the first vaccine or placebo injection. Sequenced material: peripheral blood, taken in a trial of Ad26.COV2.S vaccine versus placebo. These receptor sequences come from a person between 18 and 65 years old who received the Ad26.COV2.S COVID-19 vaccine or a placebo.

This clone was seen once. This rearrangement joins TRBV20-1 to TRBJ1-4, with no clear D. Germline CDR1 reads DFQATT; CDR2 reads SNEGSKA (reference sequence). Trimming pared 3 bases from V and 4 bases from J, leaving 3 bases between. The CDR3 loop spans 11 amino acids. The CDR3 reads CSARVNEKLFF. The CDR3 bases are TGCAGTGCTAGGGTTAATGAAAAACTGTTTTTT.

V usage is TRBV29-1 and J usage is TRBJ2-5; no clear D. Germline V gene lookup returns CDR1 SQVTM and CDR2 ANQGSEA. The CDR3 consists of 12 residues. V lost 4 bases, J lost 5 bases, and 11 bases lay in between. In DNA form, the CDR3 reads TGCAGCGTTGCAACCTCGCGGGAGACCCAGTACTTC. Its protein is CSVATSRETQYF.